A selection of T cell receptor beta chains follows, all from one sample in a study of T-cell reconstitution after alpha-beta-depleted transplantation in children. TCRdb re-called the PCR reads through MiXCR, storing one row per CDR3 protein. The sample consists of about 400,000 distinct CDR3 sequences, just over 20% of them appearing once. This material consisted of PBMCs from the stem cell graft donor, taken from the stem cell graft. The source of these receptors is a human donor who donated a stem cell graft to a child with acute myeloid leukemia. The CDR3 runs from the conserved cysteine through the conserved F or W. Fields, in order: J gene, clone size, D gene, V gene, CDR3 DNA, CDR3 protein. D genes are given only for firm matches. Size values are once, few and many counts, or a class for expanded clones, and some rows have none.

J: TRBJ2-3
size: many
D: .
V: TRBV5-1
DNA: TGCGCCAGCAGCTTGGCAGATAGCGGTGGCACAGATACGCAGTATTTT
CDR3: CASSLADSGGTDTQYF

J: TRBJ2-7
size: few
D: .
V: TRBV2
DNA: TGTGCCAGCAGTGAAAGGGGGGCAGGGGGCTCCTACGAGCAGTACTTC
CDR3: CASSERGAGGSYEQYF

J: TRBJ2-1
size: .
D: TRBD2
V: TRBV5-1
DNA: TGCGCCAGCAGCTTGGGATCCGGGACTAGCGGGAGTGGGTTCTTC
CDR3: CASSLGSGTSGSGFF

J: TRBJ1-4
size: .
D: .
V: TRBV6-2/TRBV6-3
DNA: TGTGCCAGCAGTCCCGGACTGAGGCAGGAAAAACTGTTTTTT
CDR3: CASSPGLRQEKLFF

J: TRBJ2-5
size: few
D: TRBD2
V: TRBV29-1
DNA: TGCAGCGTAAACACCCGCGATAGCGGGAGTGTGACCCAGTACTTC
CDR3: CSVNTRDSGSVTQYF

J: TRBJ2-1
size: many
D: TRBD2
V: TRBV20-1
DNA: TGCAGTGCTAGAGATAGGCGGACTAGCGAGAATGAGCAGTTCTTC
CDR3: CSARDRRTSENEQFF

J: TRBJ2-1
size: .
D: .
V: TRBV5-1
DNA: TGCGCCAGCAATCTGGGGGCGGGGAATGAGCAGTTCTTC
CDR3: CASNLGAGNEQFF

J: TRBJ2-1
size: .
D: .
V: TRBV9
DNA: TGTGCCAGCAGCGTGACCAGTAGCGACCCAACCAGGGATGAGCAGTTCTTC
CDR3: CASSVTSSDPTRDEQFF

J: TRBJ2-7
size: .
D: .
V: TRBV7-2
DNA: TGTGCCAGCAGCTCTTCCTGGGAGCAGTACTTC
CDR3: CASSSSWEQYF

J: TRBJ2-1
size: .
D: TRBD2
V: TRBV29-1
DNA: TGCAGCGTTGCCCCGCGGGCGGGAGGTACATCCTACAATGAGCAGTTCTTC
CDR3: CSVAPRAGGTSYNEQFF

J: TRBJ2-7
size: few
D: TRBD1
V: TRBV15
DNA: TGTGCCACCAGCGGACAGGGAGACGAGCAGTACTTC
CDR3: CATSGQGDEQYF